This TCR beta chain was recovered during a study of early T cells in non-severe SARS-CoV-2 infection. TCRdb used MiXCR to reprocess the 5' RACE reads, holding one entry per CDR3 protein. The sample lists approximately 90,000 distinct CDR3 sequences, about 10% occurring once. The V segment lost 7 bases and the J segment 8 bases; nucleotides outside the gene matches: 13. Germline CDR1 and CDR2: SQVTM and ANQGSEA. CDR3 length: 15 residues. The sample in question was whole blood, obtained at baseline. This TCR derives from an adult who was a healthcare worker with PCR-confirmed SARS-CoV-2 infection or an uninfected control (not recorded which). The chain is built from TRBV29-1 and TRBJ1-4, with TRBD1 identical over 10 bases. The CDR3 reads CSARTSGTGAEKLFF. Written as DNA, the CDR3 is TGCAGCGCCCGAACTTCCGGGACAGGGGCCGAAAAACTGTTTTTT.